The rows below give T cell receptor beta chains drawn from one sample of a study of shared clonotypes between healthy human individuals. This table comes from immunoSEQ multiplex PCR, and its TCRdb copy is limited to in-frame clones, with some not included. The table has a few million clones, approximately 96% seen once. The specimen sequenced was naive CD4+ T cells sorted from blood. The receptors stem from a man younger than 35 in good health. CDR3s include the opening cysteine and the closing phenylalanine or tryptophan. Fields, in order: V gene, clone size, D gene, J gene, CDR3 protein, CDR3 DNA. A D gene is named only where the DNA matches it firmly. For some rows the clone size is stated as once, few or many, or as a class when expanded; others skip it.

TRBV11-1,-,TRBD1,TRBJ2-7,CASSPGQARIYF,TGTGCCAGCAGCCCAGGACAGGCCAGAATTTACTTC
TRBV6-6,-,-,TRBJ2-7,CASSTPRANYEQYF,TGTGCCAGCAGTACCCCCAGGGCCAACTACGAGCAGTACTTC
TRBV2,-,TRBD2,TRBJ2-5,CASARRLAGGSLYF,TGTGCCAGCGCAAGGAGACTAGCGGGGGGCTCATTATACTTC
TRBV4-1,-,-,TRBJ2-2,CASSQFGNTGELFF,TGCGCCAGCAGCCAATTCGGGAACACCGGGGAGCTGTTTTTT
TRBV11-2,-,TRBD2,TRBJ2-1,CASSSELAGEFRIGNEQFF,TGTGCCAGCAGCTCAGAGCTAGCGGGAGAATTCCGTATTGGCAATGAGCAGTTCTTC
TRBV6-5,-,-,TRBJ2-2,CASNPGADTGELFF,TGTGCCAGCAATCCGGGGGCCGACACCGGGGAGCTGTTTTTT
TRBV6-5,-,-,TRBJ1-3,CASSWTGGSGNTIYF,TGTGCCAGCAGTTGGACCGGGGGCTCTGGAAACACCATATATTTT
TRBV28,-,TRBD1,TRBJ1-6,CASTLGTGNSPLHF,TGTGCCAGCACCTTAGGGACAGGGAATTCACCCCTCCACTTT
TRBV18,-,TRBD2,TRBJ2-7,CASSPPSGGGPTYEQYF,TGTGCCAGCTCACCACCGAGTGGCGGGGGTCCTACCTACGAGCAGTACTTC
TRBV2,once,-,TRBJ2-7,CASRVTVSGEQYF,TGTGCCAGCAGGGTGACAGTGAGCGGTGAGCAGTACTTC
TRBV28,-,-,TRBJ2-3,CASSLTRGPLLRLHF,TGTGCCAGCAGTTTAACGCGGGGGCCCCTCCTGCGTCTGCATTTT
TRBV10-2,-,TRBD1,TRBJ2-1,CASSEPRQGVPLNEQFF,TGCGCCAGCAGTGAGCCAAGACAGGGGGTGCCCTTAAATGAGCAGTTCTTC
TRBV25-1,-,-,TRBJ1-6,CASTIGTGYNSPLHF,TGTGCCAGCACAATCGGGACGGGCTATAATTCACCCCTCCACTTT